The 18 T cell receptor beta chains reported below all come from one sample, sequenced in a study of blood T cell repertoires in COVID-19. TCRdb's copy holds only in-frame clones and misses some; the assay was immunoSEQ multiplex PCR. This repertoire shows roughly 190,000 clones, around 85% found once; its top ten account for just under 8.5%. Input material: peripheral blood. Receptors originate from a woman between 55 and 75 years old with acute or convalescent COVID-19.

The CDR3 nucleotides are TGTGCCTGGAGGCCGACGGAGGCCGTCTCCTACGAGCAGTACTTC. Translated: CAWRPTEAVSYEQYF. The genes are TRBV30 and TRBJ2-7; weak D call: TRBD2 (5 bases). This CDR3 comprises 15 residues. In germline, CDR1 is GTSNPN, CDR2 SVGIG (reference sequence). Trimming took 3 bases from V and 0 from J, leaving 15 bases between them.

The chain couples TRBV20-1 to TRBJ2-5; 7 bases fit TRBD2. The CDR3 totals 13 residues. The trim removed 3 bases at V and 9 bases at J, leaving 10 bases unmatched. The germline V gene has CDR1 DFQATT and CDR2 SNEGSKA (reference sequence). The CDR3 sequence: CSASLAAPGAQYF. CDR3 nucleotides: TGCAGTGCTAGTCTAGCGGCCCCCGGCGCCCAGTACTTC.

The rearrangement uses TRBV9 and TRBJ2-1; tentatively, D is TRBD2 (5 bases). Per the germline V gene, CDR1 is SGDLS and CDR2 is YYNGEE. The CDR3 is made up of 14 amino acids. Between the trimmed V and J ends, which lost 0 bases and 8 bases, there was a span of 12 bases. In DNA form, the CDR3 reads TGTGCCAGCAGCGTAGATGGGAGCGGAGATGAGCAGTTCTTC. Translated, it gives CASSVDGSGDEQFF.

The rearrangement uses TRBV7-6 and TRBJ1-1; D is perhaps TRBD1 (6 bases). This CDR3 has 19 residues. The V and J ends lost 2 bases and 8 bases respectively, with 30 bases between them. Germline CDR1 is SGHVS and CDR2 is FNYEAQ. The DNA for the CDR3 is TGTGCCAGCAGCTTAATGGGTTTGGGTTCGAGTCAGGGGACCTCGGAAGCTTTCTTT. It specifies CASSLMGLGSSQGTSEAFF.

The chain employs TRBV7-2 and TRBJ2-1; 9 bases match TRBD2. The CDR3 is made up of 16 amino acids. The J segment lost 5 bases and the V segment lost 1 base, leaving 6 bases of the junction unmatched. The V gene's germline CDR1 is SGHTA and CDR2 FQGNSA. The CDR3 here is CASSLVGGRVDNEQFF. In DNA, the CDR3 is TGTGCCAGCAGCTTAGTTGGCGGGAGGGTGGACAATGAGCAGTTCTTC.

The rearrangement joins TRBV9 to TRBJ2-1, with a possible D match to TRBD2 (6 bases). Germline V lookup: CDR1 SGDLS, CDR2 YYNGEE. The length of the CDR3 is 17 residues. V was shortened by 2 bases and J by 7 bases, with 22 bases between the two germline ends. This CDR3 reads CASSVRPTGVLSNEQFF. CDR3 bases: TGTGCCAGCAGCGTTCGACCCACGGGAGTGTTAAGTAATGAGCAGTTCTTC.

The genes are TRBV11-2 and TRBJ2-3, with 8 bases lining up with TRBD2. Trimming took 0 bases from V and 5 from J; bases not matched to a gene: 10. The germline V gene has CDR1 SGHAT and CDR2 FQNNGV. The CDR3 runs 17 residues. The CDR3 is CASSLDIREGLIDTQYF. As DNA, the CDR3 is TGTGCCAGCAGCTTAGATATCCGGGAGGGCCTAATAGATACGCAGTATTTT. The full variable domain, its missing parts supplied by reference TRBV11-2 and TRBJ2-3, is EAGVAQSPRYKIIEKRQSVAFWCNPISGHATLYWYQQILGQGPKLLIQFQNNGVVDDSQLPKDRFSAERLKGVDSTLKIQPAKLEDSAVYLCASSLDIREGLIDTQYFGPGTRLTVL.

The chain uses TRBV3-1 (or the pseudogene TRBV3-2) and TRBJ1-1; no definite D call. CDR3 length: 10 residues. V shed 1 base and J shed 12 bases, with 6 bases lying between them. Germline CDR1 LGHDT, CDR2 YNNKEL (reference sequence). As DNA, the CDR3 is TGTGCCAGCAGCCAAGTAGTAACTTTCTTT. The encoded protein is CASSQVVTFF.

A single count supports this clone. The chain uses TRBV7-3 and TRBJ1-1; weak D call: TRBD1 (5 bases). The CDR3 length is 14 residues. V lost 3 bases to trimming and J lost 3 bases, with 11 bases between them. Germline V gene lookup returns CDR1 SGHTA and CDR2 FQGTGA. The CDR3 here is CASSFSTGDTEAFF. The CDR3 bases are TGTGCCAGCAGCTTCTCCACAGGTGACACTGAAGCTTTCTTT.

This rearrangement joins TRBV4-2 to TRBJ1-2; TRBD1 might be the D (6 bases). Trimming shortened V by 0 bases and J by 2 bases, and 10 bases separated the two germline ends. The germline gives CDR1 LGHNA, CDR2 YNFKEQ. This CDR3 is built from 15 residues. The CDR3 sequence: CASSQDLGQNYGYTF. The CDR3 nucleotides are TGTGCCAGCAGCCAAGACCTCGGACAGAACTATGGCTACACCTTC.

The V and J genes are TRBV18 and TRBJ1-4; the D is unclear. CDR1 is KGHSH, CDR2 LQKENI, per germline. The ends were cut back, 0 bases at V and 5 bases at J, with 7 bases in the middle. CDR3 length: 14 amino acids. Here the CDR3 reads CASSPPGRNEKLFF. The CDR3 DNA follows: TGTGCCAGCTCACCACCGGGCCGAAATGAAAAACTGTTTTTT.

The V call is TRBV7-9, the J call TRBJ1-1; a possible D gene is TRBD1 (5 bases). The V end was cut by 3 bases, the J end by 1 base, with 9 bases between. CDR1 is SEHNR and CDR2 is FQNEAQ in the germline V gene (reference sequence). The CDR3 has 14 residues. DNA for the CDR3: TGTGCCAGCAGCTTCAGGGCTGGGAACACTGAAGCTTTCTTT. As protein: CASSFRAGNTEAFF.

The J gene is TRBJ1-4, the V gene TRBV19; D ambiguous. The CDR3 has 15 residues. The V end lost 6 bases, the J end lost 0 bases, and 11 bases lay between the germline ends. CDR1 LNHDA and CDR2 SQIVND come from the germline V gene (reference sequence). CDR3 coding DNA: TGTGCCAGTAGAAACAGAGCATCAACTAATGAAAAACTGTTTTTT. Protein product: CASRNRASTNEKLFF.

The chain employs TRBV6-5 and TRBJ1-2; D remains unclear. Germline V gene lookup returns CDR1 MNHEY and CDR2 SVGAGI. V gave up 0 bases and J gave up 2 bases, with 10 bases separating them. The CDR3 consists of 15 residues. CDR3 protein: CASSYSGIPNYGYTF. Written as DNA, the CDR3 is TGTGCCAGCAGTTACTCTGGCATTCCCAACTATGGCTACACCTTC.

The chain uses TRBV6-5 and TRBJ1-2; TRBD1 is a possible D gene (5 bases). Germline assignment: CDR1 MNHEY and CDR2 SVGAGI. The ends were cut back, 3 bases at V and 2 bases at J, with 7 bases in the middle. The CDR3 totals 13 residues. In DNA, the CDR3 is TGTGCCAGCAGTTATCAGGGCAACTATGGCTACACCTTC. It specifies CASSYQGNYGYTF.

This chain joins TRBV30 and TRBJ1-6, with 7 nucleotides matching TRBD1. The J segment lost 9 bases and the V segment lost 2 bases, leaving 10 bases of the junction unmatched. Germline V gene data show CDR1 as GTSNPN and CDR2 as SVGIG (reference sequence). The CDR3 is 15 residues long. The CDR3 DNA reads TGTGCCTGGAGTATTGACGCCAGGGGGAGTTCACCCCTCCACTTT. It specifies CAWSIDARGSSPLHF.

The chain uses TRBV19 and TRBJ1-4; tentatively, D is TRBD1 (5 bases). Trimming removed 3 bases at V and 7 bases at J, with 18 bases between. The CDR3 spans 16 residues. Germline V gives CDR1 LNHDA, CDR2 SQIVND (reference sequence). CDR3 in amino acids: CASSITGGGVSEKLFF. The CDR3 DNA sequence: TGTGCCAGTAGTATTACCGGGGGAGGAGTGAGTGAAAAACTGTTTTTT.

CDR3 in DNA: TGTGCCAGCAGCGTAGAGGGTAGCGCCTACAATGAGCAGTTCTTC. Translation: CASSVEGSAYNEQFF. The chain has TRBV9 and TRBJ2-1; D may be TRBD2 (5 bases). CDR3 length: 15 residues. CDR1 and CDR2 (germline): SGDLS, YYNGEE. Trimming pared 0 bases from V and 2 bases from J, leaving 9 bases between.